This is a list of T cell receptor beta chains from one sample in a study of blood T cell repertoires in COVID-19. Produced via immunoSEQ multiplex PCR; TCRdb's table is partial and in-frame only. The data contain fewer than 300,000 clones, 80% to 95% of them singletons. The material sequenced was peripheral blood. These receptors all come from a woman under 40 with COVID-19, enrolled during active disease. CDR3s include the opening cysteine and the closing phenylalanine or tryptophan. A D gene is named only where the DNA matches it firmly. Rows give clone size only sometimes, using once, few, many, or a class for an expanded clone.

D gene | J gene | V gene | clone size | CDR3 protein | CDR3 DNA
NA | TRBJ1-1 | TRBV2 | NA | CASRNRESTEAFF | TGTGCCAGCAGGAACAGGGAAAGCACTGAAGCTTTCTTT
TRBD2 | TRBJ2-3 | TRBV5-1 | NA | CASSPTGTSGSSSTDTQYF | TGCGCCAGCAGCCCCACCGGGACTAGCGGGAGCTCTAGCACAGATACGCAGTATTTT
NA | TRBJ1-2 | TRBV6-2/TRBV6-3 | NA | CASSYPQGKYGYTF | TGTGCCAGCAGTTACCCACAGGGCAAATATGGCTACACCTTC
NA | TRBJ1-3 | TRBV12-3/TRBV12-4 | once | CASSLEEVTIYF | TGTGCCAGCAGTTTAGAAGAGGTCACCATATATTTT
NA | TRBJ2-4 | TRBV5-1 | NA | CASSSLDTTENIQYF | TGCGCCAGCAGCTCCCTGGACACCACCGAAAACATTCAGTACTTC
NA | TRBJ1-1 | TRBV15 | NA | CATSRVQGTEAFF | TGTGCCACCAGCAGAGTACAGGGTACTGAAGCTTTCTTT
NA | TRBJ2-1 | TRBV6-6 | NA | CASSYGEDYNEQFF | TGTGCCAGCAGTTACGGGGAGGATTACAATGAGCAGTTCTTC
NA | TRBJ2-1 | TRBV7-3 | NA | CASSRRSRDFNNEQFF | TGTGCCAGCAGCCGTAGATCCCGGGACTTTAACAATGAGCAGTTCTTC
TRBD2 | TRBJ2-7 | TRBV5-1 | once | CASSPTSGRALRENEQYF | TGCGCCAGCTCCCCGACTAGCGGGAGGGCTCTCCGCGAGAACGAGCAGTACTTC
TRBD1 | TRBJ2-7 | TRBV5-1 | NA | CASSLHVGQIYEQYF | TGCGCCAGCAGCTTGCATGTGGGACAGATATACGAGCAGTACTTC
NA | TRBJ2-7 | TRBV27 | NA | CASSSWQGTYEQYF | TGTGCCAGCAGCTCCTGGCAGGGGACCTACGAGCAGTACTTC
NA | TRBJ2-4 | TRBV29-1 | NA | CSVVHPEDIQYF | TGCAGCGTTGTCCACCCGGAGGACATTCAGTACTTC
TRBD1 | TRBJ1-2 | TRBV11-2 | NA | CASSLGQGYGYTF | TGTGCCAGCAGCCTAGGACAGGGTTATGGCTACACCTTC
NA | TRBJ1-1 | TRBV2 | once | CASSLMRNTEAFF | TGTGCCAGCAGTCTCATGAGGAACACTGAAGCTTTCTTT
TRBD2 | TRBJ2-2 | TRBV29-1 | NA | CSTTGGTNTGELFF | TGCAGCACAACCGGGGGGACCAACACCGGGGAGCTGTTTTTT
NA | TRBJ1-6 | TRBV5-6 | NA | CASSLGGGNSPLHF | TGTGCCAGCAGCTTAGGCGGTGGGAATTCACCCCTCCACTTT
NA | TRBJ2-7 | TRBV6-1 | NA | CASSRGLSPLEQYF | TGTGCCAGCAGCCGGGGACTCTCCCCCTTGGAGCAGTACTTC
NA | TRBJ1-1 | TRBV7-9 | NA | CASSLDLLNTEAFF | TGTGCCAGCAGCTTAGATCTCCTGAACACTGAAGCTTTCTTT
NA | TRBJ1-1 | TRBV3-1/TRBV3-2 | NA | CASSLRTDEAFF | TGTGCCAGCAGCCTGCGGACAGATGAAGCTTTCTTT
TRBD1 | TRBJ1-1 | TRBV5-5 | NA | CASSLEGGQGWTEAFF | TGTGCCAGCAGCTTGGAAGGTGGACAGGGATGGACTGAAGCTTTCTTT
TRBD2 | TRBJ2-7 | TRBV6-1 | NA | CASSESGSTYEQYF | TGTGCCAGCAGTGAAAGCGGGAGTACCTACGAGCAGTACTTC
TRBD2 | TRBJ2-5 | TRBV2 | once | CASSSGRAGETQYF | TGTGCCAGCAGTAGCGGGAGGGCCGGTGAGACCCAGTACTTC
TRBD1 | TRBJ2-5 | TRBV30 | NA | CAWSAAPGQGLETQYF | TGTGCCTGGAGCGCCGCCCCGGGACAGGGATTAGAGACCCAGTACTTC
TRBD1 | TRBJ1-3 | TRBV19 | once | CASSPDFFRGSSGNTIYF | TGTGCCAGTAGTCCGGACTTCTTCAGGGGGAGCTCTGGAAACACCATATATTTT
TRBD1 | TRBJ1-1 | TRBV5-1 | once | CASSSGQYTEAFF | TGCGCCAGCAGCTCGGGACAGTACACTGAAGCTTTCTTT
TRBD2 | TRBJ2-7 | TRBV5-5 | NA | CASSLGLASYEQYF | TGTGCCAGCAGCTTGGGACTAGCGTCCTACGAGCAGTACTTC
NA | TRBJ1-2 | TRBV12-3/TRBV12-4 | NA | CASSSGRNYGYTF | TGTGCCAGCAGCTCGGGAAGAAACTATGGCTACACCTTC
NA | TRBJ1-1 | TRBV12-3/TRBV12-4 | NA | CASSLHSNTEAFF | TGTGCCAGCAGCCTCCACTCGAACACTGAAGCTTTCTTT
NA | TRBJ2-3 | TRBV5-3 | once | CARSNAPTRGETDTQYF | TGTGCCAGAAGCAACGCCCCGACTCGCGGAGAAACAGATACGCAGTATTTT
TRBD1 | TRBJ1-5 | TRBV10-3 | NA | CAISVGLAGTGGENWPQHF | TGTGCCATCAGTGTGGGGCTAGCCGGGACAGGGGGGGAAAATTGGCCCCAGCATTTT
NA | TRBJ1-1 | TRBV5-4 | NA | CASSLASIQGGTEAFF | TGTGCCAGCAGCTTGGCGTCAATCCAGGGAGGAACTGAAGCTTTCTTT
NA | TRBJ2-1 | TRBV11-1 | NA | CASSLGLTENEQFF | TGTGCCAGCAGCTTAGGCCTGACAGAAAATGAGCAGTTCTTC
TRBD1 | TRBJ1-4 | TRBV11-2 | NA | CASSFDQGANEKLFF | TGTGCCAGCAGCTTTGATCAGGGGGCTAATGAAAAACTGTTTTTT
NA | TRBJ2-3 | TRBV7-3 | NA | CASSLNPTSTDTQYF | TGTGCCAGCAGCTTAAACCCGACTAGCACAGATACGCAGTATTTT
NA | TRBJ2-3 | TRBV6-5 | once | CASSFGGGVDTQYF | TGTGCCAGCAGTTTTGGGGGGGGCGTAGATACGCAGTATTTT
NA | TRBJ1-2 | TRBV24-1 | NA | CATSDYSRTDYGYTF | TGTGCCACCAGTGATTACTCCCGGACAGACTATGGCTACACCTTC
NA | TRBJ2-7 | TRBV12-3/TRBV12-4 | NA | CASSWGEEYEQYF | TGTGCCAGCAGTTGGGGCGAGGAGTACGAGCAGTACTTC
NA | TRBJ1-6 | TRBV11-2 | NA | CASASTTTDNSPLHF | TGTGCCAGCGCTAGTACAACCACGGATAATTCACCCCTCCACTTT
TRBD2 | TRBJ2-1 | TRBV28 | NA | CASSLAGGGEYNEQFF | TGTGCCAGCAGTTTAGCGGGAGGAGGGGAATACAATGAGCAGTTCTTC
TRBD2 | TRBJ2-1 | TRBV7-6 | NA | CASSLGLAGGGNEQFF | TGTGCCAGCAGCTTGGGACTAGCGGGAGGGGGTAATGAGCAGTTCTTC
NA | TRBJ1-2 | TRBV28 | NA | CASSLRQGGIYGYTF | TGTGCCAGCAGTTTACGTCAGGGAGGGATTTATGGCTACACCTTC
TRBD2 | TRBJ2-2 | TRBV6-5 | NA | CASSPAGGNTGELFF | TGTGCCAGCAGTCCAGCGGGAGGGAACACCGGGGAGCTGTTTTTT
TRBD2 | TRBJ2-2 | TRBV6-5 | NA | CASSYRLAGGTGELFF | TGTGCCAGCAGTTACCGGCTAGCGGGAGGGACCGGGGAGCTGTTTTTT
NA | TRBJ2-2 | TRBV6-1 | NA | CASSERSGPNTGELFF | TGTGCCAGCAGTGAGAGGTCGGGTCCTAACACCGGGGAGCTGTTTTTT
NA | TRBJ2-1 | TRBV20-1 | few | CSAGLRGEQFF | TGCAGTGCGGGTTTAAGGGGTGAGCAGTTCTTC
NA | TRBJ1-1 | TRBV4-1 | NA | CASSQAGNTEAFF | TGCGCCAGCAGCCAAGCCGGGAACACTGAAGCTTTCTTT
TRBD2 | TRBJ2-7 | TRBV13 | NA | CASSETLAGGSHYEQYF | TGTGCCAGCAGCGAGACCCTAGCGGGAGGGAGCCACTACGAGCAGTACTTC
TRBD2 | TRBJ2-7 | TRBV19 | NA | CASSIASGRAYEQYF | TGTGCCAGTAGTATAGCCAGCGGGAGGGCGTACGAGCAGTACTTC
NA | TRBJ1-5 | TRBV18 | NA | CASSPGIGGQKLNQPQHF | TGTGCCAGCTCACCGGGCATTGGTGGACAGAAACTGAATCAGCCCCAGCATTTT
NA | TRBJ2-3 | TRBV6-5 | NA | CASRALLSSDTQYF | TGTGCCAGTAGAGCTTTGTTAAGTTCGGATACGCAGTATTTT